The 31 T cell receptor beta chains given below trace back to one sample, sequenced in a study of blood T cell repertoires in COVID-19 (TCRdb year 2020). Receptor libraries were prepared by the immunoSEQ multiplex PCR assay. The table was pulled from immuneACCESS by TCRdb, which kept in-frame rearrangements only. Such tables lose some clones; where checked, under half of the loss comes from unresolved V genes, and the rest has no known cause. The sample table shows some 120,000 clones, and 70% to 85% are seen once. The ten biggest clones cover roughly an eighth of the sample. The specimen sequenced was peripheral blood. All receptors come from a woman aged 60-75 years with acute or convalescent COVID-19.

The CDR3 sequence is CASSGWEIAKNIQYF. The CDR3 DNA reads TGTGCCAGCAGTGGGTGGGAGATAGCCAAAAACATTCAGTACTTC. The chain is built from TRBV2 and TRBJ2-4; maybe TRBD2 (5 bases). Germline-derived CDR1 and CDR2 are SNHLY and FYNNEI. Trimming cost V 4 bases and J 0 bases, with 10 bases left between them. This CDR3 contains 15 residues.

The chain has TRBV18 and TRBJ2-2; TRBD1 aligns across 7 bases. The CDR3 consists of 14 residues. The germline gives CDR1 KGHSH, CDR2 LQKENI. V lost 8 bases to trimming and J lost 6 bases; unmatched junction nucleotides: 9. The CDR3: CASRRGGASGELFF. DNA of the CDR3: TGTGCCAGCAGACGAGGGGGCGCATCCGGGGAGCTGTTTTTT.

The chain has TRBV27 and TRBJ1-5; D is unresolved. V lost 3 bases to trimming and J lost 5 bases, with 8 bases between them. The CDR3 is 13 residues long. The germline V gene encodes CDR1 MNHEY and CDR2 SMNVEV (reference sequence). The CDR3 loop is CASSFDRDQPQHF. In DNA form, the CDR3 reads TGTGCCAGCAGTTTTGACCGGGATCAGCCCCAGCATTTT.

This clone has a handful of counts. The chain uses TRBV12-3 or TRBV12-4 and TRBJ2-1, with D perhaps matching TRBD1 (6 bases). V was pared by 6 bases and J by 5 bases, with 11 bases between. The CDR3 runs to 13 residues. The CDR3 nucleotides are TGTGCCAGCAGACTTGGACAGAACAATGAGCAGTTCTTC. Residues: CASRLGQNNEQFF.

The chain links TRBV6-5 to TRBJ2-3, with D unclear. This CDR3 is 10 amino acids long. Looked up from germline, CDR1 is MNHEY and CDR2 is SVGAGI. Trimming took 6 bases from V and 7 from J, leaving 5 bases between them. The CDR3 spells CASSQNTQYF. In DNA, the CDR3 is TGTGCCAGCAGCCAGAATACGCAGTATTTT.

This sequence joins TRBV11-2 and TRBJ1-2; D possibly corresponds to TRBD1 (5 bases). V was clipped by 2 bases and J by 6 bases, with 7 bases between them. This CDR3 comprises 12 residues. Per the germline V gene, CDR1 is SGHAT and CDR2 is FQNNGV. The CDR3 sequence is CASSLSRDGYTF. For the CDR3, the DNA is TGTGCCAGCAGCTTATCCAGGGATGGCTACACCTTC.

This clone was seen just once. This sequence joins TRBV2 and TRBJ1-1; tentatively, D is TRBD1 (6 bases). The germline CDR1 and CDR2 sequences are SNHLY and FYNNEI. The CDR3 totals 17 residues. V lost 4 bases, J lost 7 bases, and 25 bases lay in between. CDR3 nucleotide sequence: TGTGCCAGCAGTGTCTGGGACATTCAATTAGAGCCGGGTGAAGCTTTCTTT. Translated, it gives CASSVWDIQLEPGEAFF. Supplemented by reference TRBV2 and TRBJ1-1, the full variable domain reads EPEVTQTPSHQVTQMGQEVILRCVPISNHLYFYWYRQILGQKVEFLVSFYNNEISEKSEIFDDQFSVERPDGSNFTLKIRSTKLEDSAMYFCASSVWDIQLEPGEAFFGQGTRLTVV.

This chain links TRBV7-8 with TRBJ2-2; no definite D call. Trimming took off 4 bases at V and 5 bases at J, with 5 bases between the two ends. Germline CDR1 reads SGHVS; CDR2 reads FQNEAQ. There are 12 residues in the CDR3. DNA of the CDR3: TGTGCCAGCAGCTATCAGACCGGGGAGCTGTTTTTT. This encodes CASSYQTGELFF. The full variable domain, in which reference TRBV7-8 and TRBJ2-2 provide the parts outside the CDR3, is GAGVSQSPRYKVAKRGQDVALRCDPISGHVSLFWYQQALGQGPEFLTYFQNEAQLDKSGLPSDRFFAERPEGSVSTLKIQRTQQEDSAVYLCASSYQTGELFFGEGSRLTVL.

The chain is built from TRBV29-1 and TRBJ1-6; 7 bases match TRBD1. CDR3 length: 12 residues. Per the germline V gene, CDR1 is SQVTM and CDR2 is ANQGSEA. The CDR3 sequence: CRGQWGHSPLHF. In nucleotides, the CDR3 is TGCAGGGGACAGTGGGGTCATTCACCCCTCCACTTT.

The chain uses TRBV25-1 and TRBJ1-5, with D possibly being TRBD1 (5 bases). Germline assignment: CDR1 MGHDK and CDR2 SYGVNS. The length of the CDR3 is 15 residues. V was trimmed by 2 bases and J by 3 bases, leaving 11 bases between them. The CDR3 DNA reads as TGTGCCAGCAGTGAAACGACAGTTTTCAATCAGCCCCAGCATTTT. Protein product: CASSETTVFNQPQHF.

This chain uses TRBV27 with TRBJ1-1; the match to TRBD1 covers 7 bases. Germline CDR1 is MNHEY and CDR2 is SMNVEV (reference sequence). The CDR3 loop spans 16 amino acids. V trimming: 3 bases; J trimming: 5 bases; junction bases outside the gene matches: 12. CDR3 coding DNA: TGTGCCAGCAGTTTCCGCCTCACAGGGGACGGAACTGAAGCTTTCTTT. Translation: CASSFRLTGDGTEAFF.

The chain employs TRBV29-1 and TRBJ2-3; 7 bases fit TRBD1. CDR3 length equals 12 residues. Trimming cost V 4 bases and J 6 bases; bases outside gene matches: 4. Germline V gene sequence: CDR1 SQVTM, CDR2 ANQGSEA. The CDR3 sequence: CSVVTGVDTQYF. Here the CDR3 DNA reads TGCAGCGTTGTTACAGGGGTCGATACGCAGTATTTT.

The CDR3 nucleotides read TGTGCCATCAGTACAGGGGCTGATAGCAATCAGCCCCAGCATTTT. It is translated as CAISTGADSNQPQHF. V gene TRBV10-3 combines with J gene TRBJ1-5; 7 bases fit TRBD1. The V gene's germline CDR1 is ENHRY and CDR2 SYGVKD. V gave up 5 bases and J gave up 0 bases; unmatched junction bases: 4. The CDR3 is made up of 15 amino acids.

The rearrangement uses TRBV5-1 and TRBJ2-3; 9 bases map to TRBD2. CDR1 SGHRS and CDR2 YFSETQ come from the germline V gene. The J segment lost 0 bases and the V segment lost 4 bases, leaving 0 bases of the junction unmatched. The CDR3 length is 14 residues. The CDR3 DNA is TGCGCCAGCAGCCTAGCGGGAAGCACAGATACGCAGTATTTT. Translating gives CASSLAGSTDTQYF.

V usage is TRBV5-1 and J usage is TRBJ1-2, with TRBD1 matching over 11 bases. CDR1 and CDR2 from the germline V gene are SGHRS and YFSETQ. CDR3 length: 15 residues. With 4 bases clipped from V and 7 bases from J, the junction kept 9 bases outside the gene matches. The CDR3 nucleotides read TGCGCCAGCAGCACCGGGACAGGGGGAATCGGTGGCTACACCTTC. Amino acids: CASSTGTGGIGGYTF.

The chain combines TRBV6-2 or TRBV6-3 with TRBJ2-5; 7 bases map to TRBD2. The CDR3 has 14 amino acids. V lost 2 bases to trimming and J lost 4 bases; unmatched junction nucleotides: 4. CDR1 is MNHEY and CDR2 is SVGEGT in the germline V gene. The CDR3 DNA follows: TGTGCCAGCAGTTACCTGGGAGGGGCAGAGACCCAGTACTTC. It specifies CASSYLGGAETQYF.

The rearrangement uses TRBV2 and TRBJ1-2; D might be TRBD1 (5 bases). This CDR3 comprises 16 residues. Germline V CDR1 and CDR2: SNHLY, FYNNEI. Trimming left V 0 bases short and J 7 bases short, with 18 bases between. CDR3 bases: TGTGCCAGCAGTGAAGCGCGGGGGAGATTGACCTCTGGCTACACCTTC. Translated: CASSEARGRLTSGYTF.

This chain links TRBV5-1 with TRBJ1-2; possible D gene TRBD1, 6 bases. The CDR3 is made up of 13 amino acids. Germline CDR1 SGHRS, CDR2 YFSETQ. Trimming removed 4 bases at V and 3 bases at J, with 10 bases between. The CDR3 reads CASSRDTDYGYTF. The CDR3 DNA follows: TGCGCCAGCAGCCGGGACACCGACTATGGCTACACCTTC.

J is TRBJ2-7 and V is TRBV11-2, with a possible D match to TRBD1 (6 bases). Germline loops: CDR1 SGHAT, CDR2 FQNNGV. The CDR3 has 17 residues. V dropped 5 bases and J dropped 3 bases, with 23 bases sitting between them. CDR3 residues: CASSHNKGTPGDYEQYF. The CDR3 coding sequence is TGTGCCAGCAGCCATAATAAGGGGACACCAGGGGACTACGAGCAGTACTTC.

This chain uses TRBV5-4 with TRBJ2-7; D may be TRBD1 (5 bases). Germline-derived CDR1 and CDR2 are SGHNT and YYREEE (reference sequence). The CDR3 has 15 residues. Trimming cost V 4 bases and J 6 bases, with 20 bases left between them. CDR3 protein: CASSQMRSGFGEQYF. The CDR3 DNA is TGTGCCAGCAGCCAGATGCGGTCAGGGTTCGGCGAGCAGTACTTC.

The chain combines TRBV4-2 with TRBJ2-1, with 11 bases identical to TRBD2. Germline V gene lookup returns CDR1 LGHNA and CDR2 YNFKEQ. The length of the CDR3 is 17 residues. J was trimmed by 5 bases and V by 3 bases; bases with no gene match: 9. This chain's CDR3 is CASSQLAGGGMNNEQFF. In DNA, the CDR3 is TGTGCCAGCAGCCAGCTAGCGGGGGGCGGGATGAACAATGAGCAGTTCTTC.

CDR3 amino acids: CASTGGRDRYQPQHF. The DNA of the CDR3 is TGTGCCAGCACCGGAGGTCGGGACAGATATCAGCCCCAGCATTTT. This chain connects TRBV6-5 to TRBJ1-5; the match to TRBD1 covers 7 bases. The CDR3 consists of 15 residues. V lost 7 bases and J lost 5; bases outside the gene matches: 11. Germline-derived CDR1 and CDR2 are MNHEY and SVGAGI.

The V gene is TRBV5-1, the J gene TRBJ1-1; D is possibly TRBD1 (5 bases). Germline lookup yields CDR1 SGHRS and CDR2 YFSETQ. CDR3 length: 13 residues. The ends were cut back, 5 bases at V and 1 base at J, with 9 bases in the middle. CDR3 residues: CASSVQENTEAFF. CDR3 DNA: TGCGCCAGCAGTGTACAGGAGAACACTGAAGCTTTCTTT.

The genes are TRBV7-6 and TRBJ1-1; D ambiguous. Trimming removed 5 bases at V and 1 base at J, with 11 bases between. The germline gives CDR1 SGHVS, CDR2 FNYEAQ. The CDR3 length is 14 residues. The chain's CDR3 is CASSAQTQNTEAFF. CDR3 bases: TGTGCCAGCAGCGCTCAGACACAGAACACTGAAGCTTTCTTT. Looking up the rest from reference TRBV7-6 and TRBJ1-1 gives the full variable domain: GAGVSQSPRYKVTKRGQDVALRCDPISGHVSLYWYRQALGQGPEFLTYFNYEAQQDKSGLPNDRFSAERPEGSISTLTIQRTEQRDSAMYRCASSAQTQNTEAFFGQGTRLTVV.

The J gene is TRBJ2-3, the V gene TRBV9; 8 bases are shared with TRBD2. V shed 5 bases and J 3 bases; nucleotides not matched to a gene: 11. This CDR3 contains 16 residues. Germline values: CDR1 SGDLS, CDR2 YYNGEE. DNA of the CDR3: TGTGCCAGCAGAGAAGGCGGGGGGCCTGGTACAGATACGCAGTATTTT. Protein sequence: CASREGGGPGTDTQYF. The variable domain in full, with the rest retrieved from reference TRBV9 and TRBJ2-3, is DSGVTQTPKHLITATGQRVTLRCSPRSGDLSVYWYQQSLDQGLQFLIQYYNGEERAKGNILERFSAQQFPDLHSELNLSSLELGDSALYFCASREGGGPGTDTQYFGPGTRLTVL.

This sequence joins TRBV6-5 and TRBJ2-7, with 7 bases lining up with TRBD1. Per the germline V gene, CDR1 is MNHEY and CDR2 is SVGAGI. J was trimmed by 6 bases and V by 0 bases; bases with no gene match: 5. This CDR3 region has 14 residues. The CDR3 reads CASSYSTGTPEQYF. DNA of the CDR3: TGTGCCAGCAGTTACTCGACAGGGACGCCCGAGCAGTACTTC.

The chain has TRBV11-2 and TRBJ1-2, with 7 bases fitting TRBD1. V lost 5 bases to trimming and J lost 8 bases; unmatched junction nucleotides: 14. Germline CDR1 reads SGHAT; CDR2 reads FQNNGV. The CDR3 is made up of 15 amino acids. The CDR3 reads CASSAQQGSSTGYTF. Here the CDR3 DNA reads TGTGCCAGCAGCGCCCAACAGGGGTCAAGCACAGGCTACACCTTC.

The CDR3 DNA sequence: TGTGCCAGCAGCGCCATTGACGGAGATGAGCAGTTCTTC. Its protein product is CASSAIDGDEQFF. V and J are TRBV5-8 and TRBJ2-1; D is undetermined. The germline CDR1 and CDR2 sequences are SGHTS and YDEGEE. This CDR3 comprises 13 residues. V was trimmed by 4 bases and J by 8 bases, leaving 13 bases between them.

CDR3 nucleotide sequence: TGCGCCAGCAGCGGGGGGACCGGGGAGGAAGCTTTCTTT. Encoded protein: CASSGGTGEEAFF. The chain recombines TRBV5-1 with TRBJ1-1, with D perhaps matching TRBD1 (5 bases). With 4 bases removed from V and 8 bases from J, the gap between germline ends came to 15 bases. This CDR3 is 13 amino acids long. CDR1 SGHRS and CDR2 YFSETQ come from the germline V gene.

The genes are TRBV6-2 or TRBV6-3 and TRBJ1-1, with TRBD1 as a possible D gene (5 bases). V lost 2 bases to trimming and J lost 10 bases, with 11 bases between them. Per the germline V gene, CDR1 is MNHEY and CDR2 is SVGEGT. CDR3 length: 12 amino acids. CDR3 DNA: TGTGCCAGCAGTTACGCGGGGAGGGGAGCTTTCTTT. It codes for CASSYAGRGAFF.

The table lists this clone with a few counts. The rearrangement uses TRBV29-1 and TRBJ1-1; D might be TRBD1 (5 bases). Germline CDR1 reads SQVTM; CDR2 reads ANQGSEA. V was pared by 2 bases and J by 7 bases, with 11 bases between. CDR3 size: 12 residues. Here the CDR3 reads CSVEPGGVEAFF. CDR3 bases: TGCAGCGTTGAACCGGGGGGGGTTGAAGCTTTCTTT. Complete variable domain (other parts from reference TRBV29-1 and TRBJ1-1): SAVISQKPSRDICQRGTSLTIQCQVDSQVTMMFWYRQQPGQSLTLIATANQGSEATYESGFVIDKFPISRPNLTFSTLTVSNMSPEDSSIYLCSVEPGGVEAFFGQGTRLTVV.